This T cell receptor (beta chain) was documented in a study of regulatory dendritic cells for organ transplantation. TCRdb's table, derived via immunoSEQ multiplex PCR, lists solely in-frame clones and lacks some. The repertoire holds fewer than 40,000 clones, with about 89% as singletons. Germline-derived CDR1 and CDR2 are SEHNR and FQNEAQ (reference sequence). This CDR3 is 14 amino acids long. V dropped 9 bases and J dropped 9 bases, with 21 bases sitting between them. This TCR was sampled from a human donor in good health. The rearrangement links TRBV7-9 to TRBJ2-1, with D perhaps being TRBD1 or TRBD2 (5 bases each). Source material: naive CD4+ T cells from blood. The sample's subset: CD45RA+ naive T cells. CDR3 DNA sequence: TGTGCCAGTGGGGGAAGGGGAGATTACGGTGAGCAGTTCTTC. Residues: CASGGRGDYGEQFF.